The 17 T cell receptor beta chains below all came from one sample that was sequenced in a study of T cell responses to AZD1222 COVID-19 vaccine. Sequenced by immunoSEQ multiplex PCR; TCRdb stores in-frame clones only, minus some. The sample gives approximately 200,000 clones, approximately 94% of which show up once; around 1% is in the top ten. The specimen was peripheral blood, collected 28 days after the second AZD1222 dose. These receptors all come from an adult who received the AZD1222 COVID-19 vaccine.

J is TRBJ1-2 and V is TRBV28; D remains ambiguous. The germline gives CDR1 MDHEN, CDR2 SYDVKM. The ends were cut back, 6 bases at V and 5 bases at J, with 16 bases in the middle. CDR3 size: 14 residues. CDR3 amino acids: CASSFGEGYYGYTF. The CDR3 DNA sequence: TGTGCCAGCAGCTTCGGGGAGGGATATTATGGCTACACCTTC.

The chain couples TRBV20-1 to TRBJ2-1; 7 bases are a match to TRBD1. Germline CDR1 DFQATT, CDR2 SNEGSKA (reference sequence). This CDR3 region has 11 residues. With V trimmed by 3 bases and J by 10 bases, 3 bases remained unmatched. The CDR3 reads CSASPTGEQFF. For the CDR3, the DNA is TGCAGTGCTAGCCCGACAGGGGAGCAGTTCTTC.

The chain is built from TRBV6-1 and TRBJ1-5; D might be TRBD1 (6 bases). Germline V gives CDR1 MNHNS, CDR2 SASEGT. The V and J ends lost 1 base and 3 bases respectively, with 10 bases between them. CDR3 length equals 15 residues. The CDR3 protein is CASSEGGAFNQPQHF. The CDR3 DNA is TGTGCCAGCAGTGAAGGGGGGGCCTTCAATCAGCCCCAGCATTTT.

This clone was counted once. The chain couples TRBV6-4 to TRBJ1-2; unclear D gene. This CDR3 region has 13 residues. The V end lost 5 bases, the J end lost 4 bases, and 11 bases lay between the germline ends. The germline V gene encodes CDR1 MRHNA and CDR2 SNTAGT. The chain's CDR3 is CASSLSPSYGYTF. CDR3 coding DNA: TGTGCCAGCAGTCTGTCCCCATCCTATGGCTACACCTTC.

The chain uses TRBV5-1 and TRBJ2-3; 12 bases agree with TRBD2. The germline CDR1 and CDR2 sequences are SGHRS and YFSETQ. The CDR3 covers 15 residues. V was pared by 4 bases and J by 2 bases, with 2 bases of the junction left unmatched. CDR3 DNA: TGCGCCAGCAGCCGACTAGCGGGGGTCACAGATACGCAGTATTTT. Residues: CASSRLAGVTDTQYF.

The chain employs TRBV6-5 and TRBJ1-2, with D perhaps TRBD1 (5 bases). Germline V gene data show CDR1 as MNHEY and CDR2 as SVGAGI. The CDR3 contains 13 residues. The V end was cut by 0 bases, the J end by 8 bases, with 10 bases between. Written as DNA, the CDR3 is TGTGCCAGCAGTTACTCATCAGGGATGGGCTACACCTTC. It specifies CASSYSSGMGYTF.

The chain employs TRBV5-1 and TRBJ2-2, with TRBD1 as a possible D gene (6 bases). V gave up 4 bases and J gave up 1 base, with 14 bases separating them. Looked up from germline, CDR1 is SGHRS and CDR2 is YFSETQ. CDR3 length: 16 residues. CDR3 nucleotide sequence: TGCGCCAGCAGCCCCGGGCCAGGGGAGAACACCGGGGAGCTGTTTTTT. Encoded protein: CASSPGPGENTGELFF.

This clone was seen a single time. The chain is built from TRBV5-4 and TRBJ2-3; 8 bases are a match to TRBD2. CDR3 size: 16 residues. Germline CDR1 and CDR2: SGHNT and YYREEE (reference sequence). The trim removed 3 bases at V and 5 bases at J, leaving 11 bases unmatched. The CDR3 spells CASSSPSRGGLDTQYF. The CDR3, as DNA: TGTGCCAGCAGCTCCCCCTCCCGGGGGGGTTTAGATACGCAGTATTTT. Full variable domain (missing parts from reference TRBV5-4 and TRBJ2-3): ETGVTQSPTHLIKTRGQQVTLRCSSQSGHNTVSWYQQALGQGPQFIFQYYREEENGRGNFPPRFSGLQFPNYSSELNVNALELDDSALYLCASSSPSRGGLDTQYFGPGTRLTVL.

This chain links TRBV11-2 with TRBJ1-1; 10 bases are shared with TRBD1. The CDR3 has 16 amino acids. Germline V gene sequence: CDR1 SGHAT, CDR2 FQNNGV. The trim removed 7 bases at V and 4 bases at J, leaving 12 bases unmatched. CDR3 in DNA: TGTGCCAGCACCCTCCGGGGACAGGGGCCGGGCACTGAAGCTTTCTTT. Its translation is CASTLRGQGPGTEAFF.

The chain joins TRBV9 to TRBJ2-5, with D perhaps matching TRBD1 or TRBD2 (6 bases each). CDR3 length equals 15 residues. The germline V and J ends were trimmed by 3 bases and 5 bases, with 17 bases remaining between them. In germline, CDR1 is SGDLS, CDR2 YYNGEE. CDR3 protein: CASSAREGGRETQYF. The CDR3 nucleotides read TGTGCCAGCAGCGCCCGAGAGGGGGGCCGGGAGACCCAGTACTTC.

The CDR3 sequence: CASSQSSGQAGGYTF. In DNA, the CDR3 is TGTGCCAGCAGCCAATCCAGTGGACAGGCGGGGGGCTACACCTTC. The chain uses TRBV3-1 (or the pseudogene TRBV3-2) and TRBJ1-2, with 7 nucleotides matching TRBD1. This CDR3 contains 15 residues. J was trimmed by 8 bases and V by 2 bases; bases with no gene match: 11. Germline loops: CDR1 LGHDT, CDR2 YNNKEL (reference sequence).

This chain uses TRBV18 with TRBJ1-5; D perhaps matches TRBD1 (6 bases). Trimming left V 2 bases short and J 2 bases short, with 10 bases between. This CDR3 has 15 residues. In germline, CDR1 is KGHSH, CDR2 LQKENI. The CDR3 sequence is CASSPGGAGNQPQHF. For the CDR3, the DNA is TGTGCCAGCTCACCAGGGGGGGCTGGCAATCAGCCCCAGCATTTT. The full variable domain, in which reference TRBV18 and TRBJ1-5 provide the parts outside the CDR3, is NAGVMQNPRHLVRRRGQEARLRCSPMKGHSHVYWYRQLPEEGLKFMVYLQKENIIDESGMPKERFSAEFPKEGPSILRIQQVVRGDSAAYFCASSPGGAGNQPQHFGDGTRLSIL.

This chain uses TRBV25-1 with TRBJ2-1; D remains unclear. The CDR3 has 15 residues. V was shortened by 4 bases and J by 0 bases, with 10 bases between the two germline ends. Germline CDR1 is MGHDK and CDR2 is SYGVNS. The CDR3 loop is CASSARHGSYNEQFF. Written as DNA, the CDR3 is TGTGCCAGCAGTGCCCGACACGGCTCCTACAATGAGCAGTTCTTC.

The chain is built from TRBV10-3 and TRBJ2-1; D possibly corresponds to TRBD1 (5 bases). The V and J ends lost 4 bases and 4 bases respectively, with 14 bases between them. Germline CDR1 ENHRY, CDR2 SYGVKD. The CDR3 consists of 15 residues. CDR3 sequence (DNA): TGTGCCATCAGTGTACGACAGACCGAATACAATGAGCAGTTCTTC. Its translation is CAISVRQTEYNEQFF.

This clone was detected once. V gene TRBV30 combines with J gene TRBJ1-5; no clear D. V lost 0 bases to trimming and J lost 4 bases, with 7 bases between them. The CDR3 consists of 13 residues. Germline V lookup: CDR1 GTSNPN, CDR2 SVGIG (reference sequence). The CDR3: CAWSVFANQPQHF. CDR3 bases: TGTGCCTGGAGTGTATTCGCAAATCAGCCCCAGCATTTT. Variable domain in full (rest from reference TRBV30 and TRBJ1-5): SQTIHQWPATLVQPVGSPLSLECTVEGTSNPNLYWYRQAAGRGLQLLFYSVGIGQISSEVPQNLSASRPQDRQFILSSKKLLLSDSGFYLCAWSVFANQPQHFGDGTRLSIL.

The chain links TRBV7-2 to TRBJ1-2, with no clear D. Germline CDR1 SGHTA, CDR2 FQGNSA. V was shortened by 0 bases and J by 3 bases, with 11 bases between the two germline ends. The CDR3 runs to 15 residues. CDR3 region: CASSLAPTGDYGYTF. CDR3 DNA: TGTGCCAGCAGCTTAGCCCCAACTGGCGACTATGGCTACACCTTC. The complete variable domain, with remaining parts taken from reference TRBV7-2 and TRBJ1-2, reads GAGVSQSPSNKVTEKGKDVELRCDPISGHTALYWYRQSLGQGLEFLIYFQGNSAPDKSGLPSDRFSAERTGGSVSTLTIQRTQQEDSAVYLCASSLAPTGDYGYTFGSGTRLTVV.

This clone showed up just once. The V call is TRBV19, the J call TRBJ1-2, with 9 bases aligning to TRBD1. CDR1 LNHDA and CDR2 SQIVND come from the germline V gene (reference sequence). The J segment lost 5 bases and the V segment lost 6 bases, leaving 1 base of the junction unmatched. The CDR3 is 12 residues long. CDR3 coding DNA: TGTGCCAGTAGCGGGACAGGGTATGGCTACACCTTC. This sequence encodes CASSGTGYGYTF.